A single sample gave rise to the 18 T cell receptor beta chains below, sequenced in a study of T cell repertoires in cytomegalovirus infection. TCRdb reprocessed the reads via MiXCR and lists one record per CDR3 protein. In the table there are approximately 150,000 distinct CDR3 sequences, under 20% of which are singletons. The sample taken for sequencing was CD8+ T cells from PBMCs. These receptors all stem from a human donor in good health (CMV status not recorded). Some clones in this sample may be carry-over from other donors' samples.

This clonotype was seen a handful of times. V gene TRBV20-1 combines with J gene TRBJ2-1; 8 bases fit TRBD2. The CDR3 has 15 residues. Germline V gene data show CDR1 as DFQATT and CDR2 as SNEGSKA (reference sequence). The V segment lost 2 bases and the J segment 0 bases; nucleotides outside the gene matches: 3. CDR3 residues: CSARPSGSSYNEQFF. The CDR3, as DNA: TGCAGTGCTAGACCCAGCGGGAGCTCCTACAATGAGCAGTTCTTC.

This clonotype was counted ten times or more. The genes are TRBV7-2 and TRBJ2-6, with D perhaps matching TRBD2 (5 bases). Trimming removed 0 bases at V and 0 bases at J, with 9 bases between. Germline assignment: CDR1 SGHTA and CDR2 FQGNSA. The length of the CDR3 is 17 residues. This CDR3 is CASSLAERVSGANVLTF. CDR3 nucleotides: TGTGCCAGCAGCTTAGCGGAGAGGGTCTCTGGGGCCAACGTCCTGACTTTC.

This clonotype was found many times. The chain employs TRBV7-8 and TRBJ2-1; D remains ambiguous. The V gene's germline CDR1 is SGHVS and CDR2 FQNEAQ. V gave up 2 bases and J gave up 8 bases, with 10 bases separating them. CDR3 length: 13 residues. CDR3 coding DNA: TGTGCCAGCAGCTTATTCCCTGTGGATGAGCAGTTCTTC. This encodes CASSLFPVDEQFF.

This clonotype was observed a few times. This chain connects TRBV12-3 or TRBV12-4 to TRBJ2-1; D is undetermined. Trimming took off 1 base at V and 10 bases at J, with 8 bases between the two ends. The CDR3 has 12 residues. CDR3 sequence (DNA): TGTGCCAGCAGTTTAGAAGGAAGCGAGCAGTTCTTC. Encoded protein: CASSLEGSEQFF.

Only a few counts were recorded for this clonotype. The rearrangement links TRBV7-2 to TRBJ2-2, with D unresolved. Germline V gene lookup returns CDR1 SGHTA and CDR2 FQGNSA. V lost 1 base and J lost 2, with 11 bases in between. The CDR3 loop spans 16 amino acids. Here the CDR3 DNA reads TGTGCCAGCAGCTTAGAGGCAGTTACTAACACCGGGGAGCTGTTTTTT. The encoded protein is CASSLEAVTNTGELFF.

The chain is built from TRBV7-2 and TRBJ2-1, with TRBD2 identical over 12 bases. Looked up from germline, CDR1 is SGHTA and CDR2 is FQGNSA. V lost 1 base and J lost 9; bases outside the gene matches: 4. CDR3 length: 15 amino acids. As DNA, the CDR3 is TGTGCCAGCAGCTTAGTAGGACTAGCGGGAACTGAGCAGTTCTTC. Translation gives CASSLVGLAGTEQFF.

The chain employs TRBV5-6 and TRBJ2-2; D is unresolved. This CDR3 contains 16 residues. V was clipped by 2 bases and J by 4 bases, with 15 bases between them. Germline V gene sequence: CDR1 SGHDT, CDR2 YYEEEE. The CDR3 nucleotides are TGTGCCAGCAGCTTTTCTGGGGAATCGGGCACCGGGGAGCTGTTTTTT. Translation: CASSFSGESGTGELFF.

This clonotype was counted only a few times. The chain combines TRBV7-2 with TRBJ2-1; 11 bases match TRBD2. Germline lookup yields CDR1 SGHTA and CDR2 FQGNSA. The CDR3 is made up of 19 amino acids. V was clipped by 2 bases and J by 9 bases; unmatched bases: 18. CDR3 in amino acids: CASSLRLAGGYWGSGEQFF. The CDR3 DNA is TGTGCCAGCAGCTTAAGGCTAGCGGGGGGCTACTGGGGTTCTGGTGAGCAGTTCTTC.

The CDR3 loop reads CASSFGQRLGGYTF. For the CDR3, the DNA is TGTGCCAGCAGCTTCGGACAGCGACTAGGCGGCTACACCTTC. The chain is built from TRBV7-9 and TRBJ1-2; a possible D gene is TRBD1 (6 bases). The CDR3 is made up of 14 amino acids. V was pared by 3 bases and J by 8 bases, with 16 bases between. Looked up from germline, CDR1 is SEHNR and CDR2 is FQNEAQ (reference sequence). The full variable domain, with the rest looked up from reference TRBV7-9 and TRBJ1-2, is DTGVSQNPRHKITKRGQNVTFRCDPISEHNRLYWYRQTLGQGPEFLTYFQNEAQLEKSRLLSDRFSAERPKGSFSTLEIQRTEQGDSAMYLCASSFGQRLGGYTFGSGTRLTVV.

This clonotype was counted between two and nine times. V is TRBV30 and J is TRBJ1-5; D is perhaps TRBD1 (5 bases). The CDR3 covers 13 residues. CDR1 and CDR2 from the germline V gene are GTSNPN and SVGIG (reference sequence). The ends were cut back, 0 bases at V and 7 bases at J, with 10 bases in the middle. The CDR3 reads CAWSVKGRQPQHF. The CDR3 bases are TGTGCCTGGAGTGTAAAGGGACGGCAGCCCCAGCATTTT.

The sample holds a few counts of this clonotype. The chain couples TRBV7-9 to TRBJ1-6; D might be TRBD1 (5 bases). Germline-derived CDR1 and CDR2 are SEHNR and FQNEAQ (reference sequence). Between the trimmed V and J ends, which lost 3 bases and 2 bases, there was a span of 8 bases. This CDR3 spans 15 amino acids. As DNA, the CDR3 is TGTGCCAGCAGCTTGGAGGGACCCTATAATTCACCCCTCCACTTT. It is translated as CASSLEGPYNSPLHF.

This clonotype was detected a few times. The chain uses TRBV7-9 and TRBJ1-1; D may be TRBD1 (5 bases). CDR3 size: 15 residues. Germline V gene lookup returns CDR1 SEHNR and CDR2 FQNEAQ (reference sequence). Deletions cut 2 bases from V and 5 bases from J, with 15 bases between. The CDR3 DNA follows: TGTGCCAGCAGCTTATATACAGGTTTGTGGACTGAAGCTTTCTTT. This encodes CASSLYTGLWTEAFF.

This clonotype was observed a handful of times. This rearrangement joins TRBV19 to TRBJ2-7; the match to TRBD1 covers 8 bases. After removal of 5 bases from V and 4 bases from J, the junction contained 10 bases not matched to a gene. The CDR3 is 15 amino acids. The germline gives CDR1 LNHDA, CDR2 SQIVND (reference sequence). The CDR3 nucleotides are TGTGCCAGTAGTTTTGGGACAGGACCTATTTACGAGCAGTACTTC. Its protein product is CASSFGTGPIYEQYF.

The J gene is TRBJ1-1, the V gene TRBV28; TRBD1 might be the D (6 bases). The CDR3 covers 17 residues. Germline values: CDR1 MDHEN, CDR2 SYDVKM. V lost 4 bases and J lost 1, with 19 bases in between. CDR3 DNA sequence: TGTGCCAGCAGTTCCATGCGCCAGGGGCGGAAGAACACTGAAGCTTTCTTT. Its translation is CASSSMRQGRKNTEAFF.

This clonotype was counted only a few times. The genes are TRBV29-1 and TRBJ1-3; weak D call: TRBD1 (6 bases). Between the trimmed V and J ends, which lost 7 bases and 4 bases, there was a span of 11 bases. CDR1 and CDR2 from the germline V gene are SQVTM and ANQGSEA. The CDR3 runs to 12 residues. The CDR3 loop is CSATGTGNTIYF. CDR3 in DNA: TGCAGCGCTACAGGGACCGGAAACACCATATATTTT.

This clonotype was detected a few times. The chain carries TRBV6-2 or TRBV6-3 and TRBJ2-1; weak D call: TRBD2 (6 bases). V was shortened by 3 bases and J by 9 bases, with 15 bases between the two germline ends. Germline CDR1 and CDR2: MNHEY and SVGEGT. CDR3 length: 14 amino acids. The CDR3 spells CASSYGGVAGEQFF. DNA of the CDR3: TGTGCCAGCAGTTATGGAGGGGTGGCGGGTGAGCAGTTCTTC.

The chain has TRBV2 and TRBJ2-2, with 9 positions matching TRBD2. The CDR3 is 13 amino acids. Germline values: CDR1 SNHLY, CDR2 FYNNEI. With 8 bases clipped from V and 7 bases from J, the junction kept 5 bases outside the gene matches. CDR3 nucleotide sequence: TGTGCCAGCGCCCCGCGGGAGGGCGGGGAGCTGTTTTTT. This sequence encodes CASAPREGGELFF.

This clonotype was detected a few times. The chain recombines TRBV19 with TRBJ2-1; D could derive from TRBD1 or TRBD2 (5 bases each). V dropped 4 bases and J dropped 7 bases, with 14 bases sitting between them. The germline V gene encodes CDR1 LNHDA and CDR2 SQIVND (reference sequence). The length of the CDR3 is 14 residues. The CDR3: CASSRSPGRNEQFF. In nucleotides, the CDR3 is TGTGCCAGTAGTAGGAGCCCAGGGAGAAATGAGCAGTTCTTC.